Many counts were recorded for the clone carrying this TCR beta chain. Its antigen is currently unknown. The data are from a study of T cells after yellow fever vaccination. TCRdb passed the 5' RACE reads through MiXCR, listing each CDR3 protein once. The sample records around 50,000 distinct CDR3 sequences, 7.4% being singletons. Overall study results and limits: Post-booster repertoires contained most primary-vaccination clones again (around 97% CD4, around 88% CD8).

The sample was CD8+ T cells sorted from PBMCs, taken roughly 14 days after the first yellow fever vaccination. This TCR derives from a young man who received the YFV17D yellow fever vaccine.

CDR3 in DNA: TGTGCCAGCAGCCAGACAGGGGGGTCGTACGAGCAGTACTTC. As protein: CASSQTGGSYEQYF. The J gene is TRBJ2-7, the V gene TRBV6-2 or TRBV6-3; TRBD1 aligns across 9 bases. This CDR3 contains 14 residues. Germline CDR1 MNHEY, CDR2 SVGEGT. The V segment lost 6 bases and the J segment 4 bases; nucleotides outside the gene matches: 7.